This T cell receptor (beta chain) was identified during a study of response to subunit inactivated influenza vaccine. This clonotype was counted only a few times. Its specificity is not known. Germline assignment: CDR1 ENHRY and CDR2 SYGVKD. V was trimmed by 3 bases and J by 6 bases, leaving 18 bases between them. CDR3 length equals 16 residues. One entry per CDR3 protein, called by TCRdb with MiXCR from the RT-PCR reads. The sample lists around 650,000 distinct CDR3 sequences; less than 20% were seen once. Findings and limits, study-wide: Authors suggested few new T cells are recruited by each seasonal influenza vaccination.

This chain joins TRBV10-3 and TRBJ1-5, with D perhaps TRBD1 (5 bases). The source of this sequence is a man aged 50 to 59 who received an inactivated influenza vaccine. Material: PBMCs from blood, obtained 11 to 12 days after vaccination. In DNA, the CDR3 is TGTGCCATCAGTGACAAACAGGACGCCGTTGGTCAGCCCCAGCATTTT. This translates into CAISDKQDAVGQPQHF.